Following are 17 T cell receptor beta chains from one sample sequenced in a study of blood T cell repertoires in COVID-19. Sequenced by immunoSEQ multiplex PCR; TCRdb stores in-frame clones only, minus some. This table has about 250,000 clones, 88% appearing once. The sample taken for sequencing was peripheral blood. The receptor set was obtained from a man at least 80 years old with acute or convalescent COVID-19.

For this clone: The sample holds other DNA sequences that translate to the same CDR3. CDR3 in amino acids: CASSPRTGRNTEAFF. The DNA of the CDR3 is TGTGCCAGCAGTCCCCGGACAGGGAGGAACACTGAAGCTTTCTTT. The chain couples TRBV28 to TRBJ1-1; 8 positions match TRBD1. V lost 5 bases, J lost 1 base, and 6 bases stayed unmatched. CDR3 length: 15 residues. Germline V gives CDR1 MDHEN, CDR2 SYDVKM.

This chain uses TRBV10-3 with TRBJ1-1; D remains ambiguous. Germline loops: CDR1 ENHRY, CDR2 SYGVKD. The CDR3 loop spans 15 amino acids. Trimming pared 0 bases from V and 6 bases from J, leaving 14 bases between. The CDR3 DNA reads TGTGCCATCAGTGAGTCGGAGGGCCGGATCGCTGAAGCTTTCTTT. It codes for CAISESEGRIAEAFF.

The V call is TRBV7-2, the J call TRBJ2-1; 12 nucleotides line up with TRBD2. The ends lost 7 bases at V and 7 bases at J; junction bases unmatched: 8. The CDR3 covers 15 residues. Germline V CDR1 and CDR2: SGHTA, FQGNSA. The CDR3 DNA reads as TGTGCCAGCAACTCTCCGGGACTAGCGGGTAATGAGCAGTTCTTC. This encodes CASNSPGLAGNEQFF. The full variable domain, with the rest looked up from reference TRBV7-2 and TRBJ2-1, is GAGVSQSPSNKVTEKGKDVELRCDPISGHTALYWYRQSLGQGLEFLIYFQGNSAPDKSGLPSDRFSAERTGGSVSTLTIQRTQQEDSAVYLCASNSPGLAGNEQFFGPGTRLTVL.

This clone showed up just once. The rearrangement uses TRBV6-5 and TRBJ1-6, with D perhaps matching TRBD1 (5 bases). Germline V gene lookup returns CDR1 MNHEY and CDR2 SVGAGI. Trimming took 0 bases from V and 9 from J, leaving 9 bases between them. The CDR3 length is 14 residues. This CDR3 is CASSYSTEISPLHF. In DNA, the CDR3 is TGTGCCAGCAGTTACTCGACAGAAATTTCACCCCTCCACTTT.

The chain is built from TRBV7-2 and TRBJ2-5; D unclear. V was clipped by 5 bases and J by 5 bases, with 6 bases between them. Germline CDR1 SGHTA, CDR2 FQGNSA. The CDR3 length is 11 residues. CDR3 sequence: CASSPLETQYF. CDR3 nucleotide sequence: TGTGCCAGCAGCCCACTTGAGACCCAGTACTTC. The entire variable domain, with the rest obtained from reference TRBV7-2 and TRBJ2-5, is as follows: GAGVSQSPSNKVTEKGKDVELRCDPISGHTALYWYRQSLGQGLEFLIYFQGNSAPDKSGLPSDRFSAERTGGSVSTLTIQRTQQEDSAVYLCASSPLETQYFGPGTRLLVL.

The count of this clone is one. This rearrangement joins TRBV15 to TRBJ1-5; tentative D call: TRBD1 (6 bases). The germline V and J ends were trimmed by 0 bases and 3 bases, with 15 bases remaining between them. Germline V gene data show CDR1 as LNHNV and CDR2 as YYDKDF (reference sequence). This CDR3 contains 17 residues. CDR3 sequence: CATSRDQGKRINQPQHF. In nucleotides, the CDR3 is TGTGCCACCAGCAGAGATCAGGGGAAACGCATCAATCAGCCCCAGCATTTT.

The V and J genes are TRBV5-4 and TRBJ1-2; D is perhaps TRBD1 (5 bases). The germline V and J ends were trimmed by 2 bases and 5 bases, with 13 bases remaining between them. Germline loops: CDR1 SGHNT, CDR2 YYREEE (reference sequence). The CDR3 covers 14 residues. The CDR3 DNA is TGTGCCAGCAGCTTTTGGGGGAGGGGATATGGCTACACCTTC. Translation gives CASSFWGRGYGYTF.

The chain recombines TRBV5-6 with TRBJ1-2, with D possibly being TRBD1 (6 bases). The CDR3 sequence is 15 residues long. V lost 0 bases to trimming and J lost 4 bases, with 13 bases between them. CDR1 is SGHDT, CDR2 YYEEEE, per germline. The CDR3 coding sequence is TGTGCCAGCAGCTTGGGCCCAGGGGCCGGCTATGGCTACACCTTC. Protein product: CASSLGPGAGYGYTF.

V is TRBV7-2 and J is TRBJ1-1; D remains ambiguous. Germline V CDR1 and CDR2: SGHTA, FQGNSA. Between the trimmed V and J ends, which lost 5 bases and 1 base, there was a span of 8 bases. The CDR3 has 13 residues. This CDR3 is CASSVTENTEAFF. Written as DNA, the CDR3 is TGTGCCAGCAGCGTAACAGAGAACACTGAAGCTTTCTTT.

V is TRBV9 and J is TRBJ2-5; D not certain. The germline V gene encodes CDR1 SGDLS and CDR2 YYNGEE. The CDR3 contains 14 residues. The V and J ends lost 0 bases and 7 bases respectively, with 13 bases between them. DNA of the CDR3: TGTGCCAGCAGCGTAGCTCCCCAGGTGGGGACCCAGTACTTC. Its translation is CASSVAPQVGTQYF. Variable domain in full (rest from reference TRBV9 and TRBJ2-5): DSGVTQTPKHLITATGQRVTLRCSPRSGDLSVYWYQQSLDQGLQFLIQYYNGEERAKGNILERFSAQQFPDLHSELNLSSLELGDSALYFCASSVAPQVGTQYFGPGTRLLVL.

The chain couples TRBV19 to TRBJ1-6; D unresolved. Trimming left V 6 bases short and J 0 bases short, with 12 bases between. Germline lookup yields CDR1 LNHDA and CDR2 SQIVND (reference sequence). The CDR3 runs to 16 residues. DNA for the CDR3: TGTGCCAGTAGCCTCGGAGGGAGCTCCTATAATTCACCCCTCCACTTT. This translates into CASSLGGSSYNSPLHF.

The V call is TRBV13, the J call TRBJ1-6, with D perhaps TRBD1 (6 bases). Germline values: CDR1 PRHDT, CDR2 FYEKMQ (reference sequence). V lost 3 bases and J 0 bases, leaving 9 bases between the germline ends. The CDR3 runs to 16 residues. The CDR3 loop is CASSFRGSSYNSPLHF. The CDR3 DNA sequence: TGTGCCAGCAGCTTTAGGGGGAGCTCCTATAATTCACCCCTCCACTTT. Variable domain in full (rest from reference TRBV13 and TRBJ1-6): AAGVIQSPRHLIKEKRETATLKCYPIPRHDTVYWYQQGPGQDPQFLISFYEKMQSDKGSIPDRFSAQQFSDYHSELNMSSLELGDSALYFCASSFRGSSYNSPLHFGNGTRLTVT.

This chain uses TRBV4-2 with TRBJ2-3; TRBD1 is a possible D gene (6 bases). This CDR3 spans 16 amino acids. The V gene's germline CDR1 is LGHNA and CDR2 YNFKEQ. V shed 5 bases and J shed 2 bases, with 17 bases lying between them. CDR3 coding DNA: TGTGCCAGCAGCGCAAACCTACAGGGTGACACAGATACGCAGTATTTT. It translates to CASSANLQGDTDTQYF.

The chain employs TRBV15 and TRBJ2-7, with a possible D match to TRBD2 (7 bases). CDR1 and CDR2 (germline): LNHNV, YYDKDF (reference sequence). The CDR3 contains 15 residues. V lost 0 bases to trimming and J lost 5 bases, with 14 bases between them. For the CDR3, the DNA is TGTGCCACCAGCAGAGACAGGGGAGGGGACCACGAGCAGTACTTC. Residues: CATSRDRGGDHEQYF.

The chain is built from TRBV11-3 and TRBJ2-2; tentative D call: TRBD2 (5 bases). The germline V gene encodes CDR1 SGHNT and CDR2 YENEEA. V was cut by 5 bases and J by 7 bases, with 8 bases left in between. The CDR3 length is 12 residues. Here the CDR3 DNA reads TGTGCCAGCAGCCGAGAGGGCGGGGAGCTGTTTTTT. It specifies CASSREGGELFF.

The gene calls are TRBV24-1 and TRBJ2-5; possibly TRBD2 for D (5 bases). The V gene lost 3 bases and the J gene lost 7 bases, with 5 bases spanning the gap. This CDR3 is built from 11 residues. From germline, CDR1 is KGHDR and CDR2 SFDVKD. The CDR3 coding sequence is TGTGCCACCAGTGATGGGAGGACCCAGTACTTC. Protein sequence: CATSDGRTQYF.

The gene calls are TRBV7-2 and TRBJ1-5, with no clear D. The CDR3 is made up of 15 amino acids. Germline V CDR1 and CDR2: SGHTA, FQGNSA. Trimming removed 5 bases from V and 3 bases from J, with 14 bases in between. CDR3 protein: CASSIGLEPNQPQHF. CDR3 nucleotides: TGTGCCAGCAGCATAGGACTCGAACCCAATCAGCCCCAGCATTTT. The full variable domain, completed using reference TRBV7-2 and TRBJ1-5, is GAGVSQSPSNKVTEKGKDVELRCDPISGHTALYWYRQSLGQGLEFLIYFQGNSAPDKSGLPSDRFSAERTGGSVSTLTIQRTQQEDSAVYLCASSIGLEPNQPQHFGDGTRLSIL.